These T cell receptor beta chains were read from a single sample in a study of blood T cell repertoires in COVID-19. Method: immunoSEQ multiplex PCR; TCRdb's copy keeps in-frame clones and lacks some. The table records roughly 53,000 clones, 77% of them present only once. The sample comprised peripheral blood. The source of these receptors is a man aged 65-85 years with active or convalescent COVID-19. Both conserved end residues are part of each CDR3. Each record gives: J gene, D gene, V gene, clone size, CDR3 DNA, CDR3 protein. The D gene is left open where the match is weak. Rows may omit the clone size; those that give it use once, few, many or a size class.

TRBJ2-2 | NA | TRBV6-4 | NA | TGTGCCAGCAGTGTTTCCGGGGGGAACACCGGGGAGCTGTTTTTT | CASSVSGGNTGELFF
TRBJ2-5 | TRBD2 | TRBV11-1 | once | TGTGCCAGCAGCTTAGCGCCGCGGGGGGGTCAAGAGACCCAGTACTTC | CASSLAPRGGQETQYF
TRBJ2-1 | NA | TRBV12-3/TRBV12-4 | NA | TGTGCCAGCAGTTTGCTGGCCAATGAGCAGTTCTTC | CASSLLANEQFF
TRBJ1-1 | TRBD1 | TRBV10-3 | NA | TGTGCCACCAAACAGACAGGGAATGAAGCTTTCTTT | CATKQTGNEAFF
TRBJ1-6 | NA | TRBV11-3 | NA | TGTGCCAGCGGCAGGGGCAGATCTTCACCCCTCCACTTT | CASGRGRSSPLHF
TRBJ2-6 | TRBD1 | TRBV11-2 | NA | TGTGCCAGCAGCCCGAGGGGCAGGGGGTCTGGGGCCAACGTCCTGACTTTC | CASSPRGRGSGANVLTF
TRBJ1-6 | NA | TRBV5-1 | NA | TGCGCCAGCAGCCCTCTTGGGCCTTCACCCCTCCACTTT | CASSPLGPSPLHF
TRBJ1-3 | TRBD1 | TRBV3-1/TRBV3-2 | NA | TGTGCCAGCAGCCACGGGACAGGGGGTCTGTCTGGAAACACCATATATTTT | CASSHGTGGLSGNTIYF
TRBJ1-1 | TRBD1 | TRBV7-9 | NA | TGTGCCAGCAGCGTTTACAGGGGTGGGAACACTGAAGCTTTCTTT | CASSVYRGGNTEAFF
TRBJ2-7 | NA | TRBV6-5 | NA | TGTGCCAGCACCCGACGGGAAGAGCAGTACTTC | CASTRREEQYF
TRBJ1-2 | NA | TRBV4-1 | few | TGCGCCAGCAGCCCGGACAGAAACTATGGCTACACCTTC | CASSPDRNYGYTF
TRBJ2-2 | NA | TRBV28 | NA | TGTGCCAGCAGCTCAGTGACGGGTACGAACACCGGGGAGCTGTTTTTT | CASSSVTGTNTGELFF
TRBJ1-5 | NA | TRBV19 | NA | TGTGCCAGTAGTATAGGTGGGGGGAGCAATCAGCCCCAGCATTTT | CASSIGGGSNQPQHF
TRBJ1-2 | NA | TRBV30 | NA | TGTGCCTGGAATCGGGGTCTCCCCGGGGGCTATGGCTACACCTTC | CAWNRGLPGGYGYTF
TRBJ1-2 | NA | TRBV25-1 | few | TGTGCCAGCAGTGAGGCCTCCCGGGTCTATGGCTACACCTTC | CASSEASRVYGYTF
TRBJ2-1 | TRBD2 | TRBV11-3 | NA | TGTGCCAGCAGCTTAGTATCGCTAGCGGGGGGGCAGGAGCAGTTCTTC | CASSLVSLAGGQEQFF
TRBJ2-5 | NA | TRBV6-5 | NA | TGTGCCAGCAGTCTTGGGACTTCGCGGGAGACCCAGTACTTC | CASSLGTSRETQYF
TRBJ1-5 | TRBD1 | TRBV5-6 | NA | TGTGCCAGCAGCTTCCAAGGGGGCATGAAGCCCCAGCATTTT | CASSFQGGMKPQHF
TRBJ1-4 | NA | TRBV30 | NA | TGTGCCTGGAGTGCTCAGGGAGGCGAAAAACTGTTTTTT | CAWSAQGGEKLFF
TRBJ2-7 | TRBD2 | TRBV7-9 | NA | TGTGCCAGCAGCCTTACTAGCGGGAGCCTCTACGAGCAGTACTTC | CASSLTSGSLYEQYF
TRBJ2-2 | NA | TRBV7-2 | NA | TGTGCCAGCAGCTTACGGGGGAACACCGGGGAGCTGTTTTTT | CASSLRGNTGELFF
TRBJ2-3 | TRBD2 | TRBV7-2 | NA | TGTGCCAGCAGCTCAACTAGCGGGGTCCCTCCAGATACGCAGTATTTT | CASSSTSGVPPDTQYF
TRBJ2-1 | NA | TRBV5-5 | NA | TGTGCCAGCAGCCACTGGACAGACTACAATGAGCAGTTCTTC | CASSHWTDYNEQFF
TRBJ1-1 | NA | TRBV5-6 | NA | TGTGCCAGCAGCTGGAGGGCTAGGAACACTGAAGCTTTCTTT | CASSWRARNTEAFF
TRBJ2-7 | TRBD2 | TRBV6-2/TRBV6-3 | NA | TGTGCCAGCAGCTTCTCGACCCGTCTAGCGGAGCGCTCCTACGAGCAGTACTTC | CASSFSTRLAERSYEQYF
TRBJ2-3 | TRBD1 | TRBV18 | NA | TGTGCCAGCCCGCAACAGGGGGCAATCAGCACAGATACGCAGTATTTT | CASPQQGAISTDTQYF
TRBJ1-2 | NA | TRBV2 | once | TGTGCCAGCAGCCTCGGGAGCAACTATGGCTACACCTTC | CASSLGSNYGYTF
TRBJ1-5 | NA | TRBV27 | NA | TGTGCCAGCAGTCCTACTGGGCAGCTACCTAATCAGCCCCAGCATTTT | CASSPTGQLPNQPQHF
TRBJ2-5 | NA | TRBV12-3/TRBV12-4 | NA | TGTGCCAGCAGTTTCCGGGGCCAAGAGACCCAGTACTTC | CASSFRGQETQYF
TRBJ1-1 | TRBD1 | TRBV10-3 | NA | TGTGCCATCAGTGAGGTACCAGGACAGGGGTTTGAAGCTTTCTTT | CAISEVPGQGFEAFF
TRBJ1-4 | NA | TRBV7-9 | NA | TGTGCCAGCAGCTCCCAACGGGGAAAAAATGAAAAACTGTTTTTT | CASSSQRGKNEKLFF
TRBJ1-6 | NA | TRBV3-1/TRBV3-2 | NA | TGTGCCAGCAGTGCCGGAGACAGCCTTAGCTATAATTCACCCCTCCACTTT | CASSAGDSLSYNSPLHF